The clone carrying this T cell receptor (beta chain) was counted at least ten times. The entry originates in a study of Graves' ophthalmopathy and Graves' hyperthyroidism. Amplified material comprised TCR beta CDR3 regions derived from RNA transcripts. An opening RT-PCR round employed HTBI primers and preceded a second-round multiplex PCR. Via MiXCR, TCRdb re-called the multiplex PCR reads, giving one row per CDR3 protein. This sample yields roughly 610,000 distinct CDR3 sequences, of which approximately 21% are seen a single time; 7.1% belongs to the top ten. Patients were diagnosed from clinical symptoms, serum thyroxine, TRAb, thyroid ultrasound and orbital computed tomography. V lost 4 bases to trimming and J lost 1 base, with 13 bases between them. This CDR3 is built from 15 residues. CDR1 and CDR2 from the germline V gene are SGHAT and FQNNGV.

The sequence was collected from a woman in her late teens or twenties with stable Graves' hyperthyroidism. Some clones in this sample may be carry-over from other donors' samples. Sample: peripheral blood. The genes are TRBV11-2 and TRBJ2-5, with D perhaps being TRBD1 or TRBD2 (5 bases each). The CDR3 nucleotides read TGTGCCAGCAGCTCGGGACCGAGGGGCCAAGAGACCCAGTACTTC. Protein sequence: CASSSGPRGQETQYF.